The 18 T cell receptor beta chains reported below all come from one sample, sequenced in a study of spatial heterogeneity in lung cancer. TCRdb reprocessed the 5' RACE reads via MiXCR and lists one record per CDR3 protein. The sample includes 60,000 to 75,000 distinct CDR3 sequences, under 7.5% of them seen just once. As to time point: sample taken at primary tumor resection. The sequencing used PBMCs, collected at surgery. The receptor source for this set is a female donor with early-stage non-small cell lung cancer.

The table lists this clonotype with many counts. The chain recombines TRBV24-1 with TRBJ2-3, with 14 bases identical to TRBD2. Germline assignment: CDR1 KGHDR and CDR2 SFDVKD. Trimming took 0 bases from V and 5 from J; bases not matched to a gene: 0. This CDR3 is built from 16 residues. The CDR3 protein is CATSDLGTSGRDTQYF. CDR3 DNA: TGTGCCACCAGTGATTTGGGGACTAGCGGGAGAGATACGCAGTATTTT.

This clonotype was recorded many times. The CDR3 is CSATSGTSTDTQYF. The DNA of the CDR3 is TGCAGTGCTACTAGCGGAACTAGCACAGATACGCAGTATTTT. The chain combines TRBV20-1 with TRBJ2-3, with 7 bases identical to TRBD2. Trimming removed 4 bases from V and 0 bases from J; junction bases left unmatched: 4. The CDR3 is 14 residues long. Germline V CDR1 and CDR2: DFQATT, SNEGSKA (reference sequence).

This clonotype was recorded many times. The chain links TRBV7-9 to TRBJ1-2; D call uncertain. This CDR3 spans 14 amino acids. The germline CDR1 and CDR2 sequences are SEHNR and FQNEAQ (reference sequence). The ends were cut back, 2 bases at V and 5 bases at J, with 12 bases in the middle. The CDR3 loop is CASSLSRGPYGYTF. The CDR3 DNA reads as TGTGCCAGCAGCTTAAGTCGTGGCCCGTATGGCTACACCTTC. The variable domain in full, completed from reference TRBV7-9 and TRBJ1-2, reads DTGVSQNPRHKITKRGQNVTFRCDPISEHNRLYWYRQTLGQGPEFLTYFQNEAQLEKSRLLSDRFSAERPKGSFSTLEIQRTEQGDSAMYLCASSLSRGPYGYTFGSGTRLTVV.

This clonotype was counted between two and nine times. The chain couples TRBV7-9 to TRBJ2-2; 10 nucleotides line up with TRBD2. The germline V gene has CDR1 SEHNR and CDR2 FQNEAQ (reference sequence). V gave up 8 bases and J gave up 4 bases; unmatched junction bases: 4. The CDR3 runs 14 residues. The CDR3 loop reads CASGLAGATGELFF. The DNA for the CDR3 is TGTGCCAGCGGCCTAGCGGGGGCCACCGGGGAGCTGTTTTTT.

The sample holds a few counts of this clonotype. The genes are TRBV27 and TRBJ1-2; D is unclear. V was pared by 6 bases and J by 2 bases, with 7 bases between. The CDR3 has 12 residues. Germline CDR1 MNHEY, CDR2 SMNVEV (reference sequence). The CDR3 region is CASRNTNYGYTF. As DNA, the CDR3 is TGTGCCAGCAGGAATACCAACTATGGCTACACCTTC.

This clonotype occurred many times. V usage is TRBV28 and J usage is TRBJ2-3, with 8 bases identical to TRBD2. Losses at the gene ends were 1 base for V and 1 base for J; bases not matched to a gene: 7. The CDR3 contains 17 residues. Looked up from germline, CDR1 is MDHEN and CDR2 is SYDVKM. The CDR3 loop is CASSLFRAGEGTDTQYF. The CDR3 coding sequence is TGTGCCAGCAGTTTATTCCGAGCGGGAGAAGGCACAGATACGCAGTATTTT.

With respect to this clonotype: A much larger clone is a single base away; this may be a read error. Lacking the conserved final phenylalanine or tryptophan, this CDR3 likely reflects a read error. The chain couples TRBV23-1 to TRBJ2-1; D is possibly TRBD2 (6 bases). TRBV23-1 is noted as an ORF with a role that remains uncertain. The CDR3 is made up of 14 amino acids. Trimming left V 10 bases short and J 7 bases short, with 20 bases between. CDR3 residues: CATPGTGRKNEQFS. The CDR3 DNA follows: TGCGCCACCCCGGGGACTGGTCGCAAGAATGAGCAGTTCTCC.

This clonotype was observed at least ten times. The rearrangement joins TRBV28 to TRBJ1-1, with D perhaps matching TRBD1 (5 bases). The CDR3 is made up of 14 amino acids. Germline values: CDR1 MDHEN, CDR2 SYDVKM. Trimming pared 3 bases from V and 7 bases from J, leaving 15 bases between. The CDR3 loop reads CASSFPGVQGEAFF. CDR3 coding DNA: TGTGCCAGCAGTTTCCCAGGTGTCCAGGGTGAAGCTTTCTTT.

This clonotype was counted between two and nine times. The gene calls are TRBV27 and TRBJ2-7, with 7 bases identical to TRBD1. Germline CDR1 and CDR2: MNHEY and SMNVEV (reference sequence). V was clipped by 6 bases and J by 3 bases; unmatched bases: 14. The CDR3 contains 16 residues. The CDR3 DNA reads as TGTGCCAGCAGCTCGATACGACGGGACAGTTACTACGAGCAGTACTTC. This codes for CASSSIRRDSYYEQYF.

Here the CDR3 DNA reads TGTGCCAGCAGTCTGGGGGCGGCTGGCTACACCTTC. This codes for CASSLGAAGYTF. The chain links TRBV6-2 or TRBV6-3 to TRBJ1-2; D is perhaps TRBD1 (6 bases). The CDR3 totals 12 residues. Germline lookup yields CDR1 MNHEY and CDR2 SVGEGT. Trimming removed 5 bases at V and 7 bases at J, with 11 bases between.

There are many counts of this clonotype. The V call is TRBV24-1, the J call TRBJ2-3; no firm D call. The length of the CDR3 is 13 residues. V dropped 5 bases and J dropped 7 bases, with 12 bases sitting between them. Per the germline V gene, CDR1 is KGHDR and CDR2 is SFDVKD. CDR3 amino acids: CATSGPLIHTQYF. The CDR3 coding sequence is TGTGCCACCAGTGGACCGCTAATCCATACGCAGTATTTT.

This clonotype was found many times. Here the CDR3 reads CASSGPIPTDTQYF. Here the CDR3 DNA reads TGTGCCAGCAGCGGCCCCATCCCCACAGATACGCAGTATTTT. The chain has TRBV9 and TRBJ2-3; no definite D call. The CDR3 has 14 amino acids. The V end was cut by 3 bases, the J end by 2 bases, with 10 bases between. From germline, CDR1 is SGDLS and CDR2 YYNGEE. Based on the CDR3 plus reference TRBV9 and TRBJ2-3, the full variable domain is DSGVTQTPKHLITATGQRVTLRCSPRSGDLSVYWYQQSLDQGLQFLIQYYNGEERAKGNILERFSAQQFPDLHSELNLSSLELGDSALYFCASSGPIPTDTQYFGPGTRLTVL.

Only a few counts were recorded for this clonotype. The rearrangement uses TRBV7-9 and TRBJ1-5, with D possibly TRBD1 on 5 matching bases. Germline V gene lookup returns CDR1 SEHNR and CDR2 FQNEAQ (reference sequence). V was pared by 1 base and J by 5 bases, with 12 bases between. This CDR3 has 15 residues. Here the CDR3 DNA reads TGTGCCAGCAGCTTAGTTGGGGAGGGACATCAGCCCCAGCATTTT. Encoded protein: CASSLVGEGHQPQHF.

The V gene is TRBV30, the J gene TRBJ1-4; TRBD1 matches 8 bases. Germline CDR1 GTSNPN, CDR2 SVGIG (reference sequence). There are 15 residues in the CDR3. Trimming at V came to 1 base and at J to 5 bases, leaving 6 bases not matched to a gene. CDR3 region: CAWSALTGENEKLFF. The CDR3 DNA reads as TGTGCCTGGAGTGCATTGACAGGGGAGAATGAAAAACTGTTTTTT.

This clonotype was seen more than once but under ten times. This chain uses TRBV6-5 with TRBJ2-6; D unclear. Between the trimmed V and J ends, which lost 10 bases and 2 bases, there was a span of 15 bases. The CDR3 has 15 residues. The germline V gene encodes CDR1 MNHEY and CDR2 SVGAGI. In DNA, the CDR3 is TGTGCCATTCGAAGTGGGGATACTGGGGCCAACGTCCTGACTTTC. This gives the protein CAIRSGDTGANVLTF.

This clonotype was counted between two and nine times. The chain carries TRBV6-5 and TRBJ1-5, with D unresolved. The V and J ends lost 6 bases and 2 bases respectively, with 14 bases between them. This CDR3 contains 15 residues. CDR1 and CDR2 (germline): MNHEY, SVGAGI. The CDR3 sequence: CASSSQPTGNQPQHF. The CDR3 coding sequence is TGTGCCAGCAGCTCTCAACCTACGGGCAATCAGCCCCAGCATTTT.

This clonotype was picked up many times. The chain joins TRBV7-6 to TRBJ2-3; D unclear. Trimming took off 8 bases at V and 3 bases at J, with 9 bases between the two ends. CDR1 and CDR2 (germline): SGHVS, FNYEAQ. The CDR3 contains 12 residues. Here the CDR3 reads CASGSRTDTQYF. The CDR3, as DNA: TGTGCCAGCGGCTCAAGGACAGATACGCAGTATTTT.

This clonotype has just a few counts. The genes are TRBV11-2 and TRBJ2-5, with D possibly being TRBD2 (6 bases). The germline V gene has CDR1 SGHAT and CDR2 FQNNGV. The CDR3 loop spans 17 amino acids. Trimming shortened V by 2 bases and J by 1 base, and 17 bases separated the two germline ends. The CDR3 spells CASSLLPSAGPQETQYF. The CDR3 bases are TGTGCCAGCAGCTTATTACCCTCGGCGGGGCCCCAAGAGACCCAGTACTTC.